This TCR beta chain was captured in a study of T cell changes during pregnancy in multiple sclerosis (dated by TCRdb to between 2018 and 2020). Background for the entire study: In women with multiple sclerosis, the researchers looked at how the T cell repertoire shifted as pregnancy progressed.

With respect to this clone: This clone's antigen is unknown. No much larger clonotype is one base removed from it; base qualities were not supplied.

Based on the germline V gene (reference sequence), the CDR1 and CDR2 sequences are LNHDA and SQIVND. Germline trimming: 9 bases from V, 2 bases from J; junction bases outside gene matches: 7. From cysteine to phenylalanine, the CDR3 is 14 amino acids long. Here the CDR3 DNA is all that survives: 42 bases in frame from base 1. Library prep was done by the immunoSEQ multiplex PCR assay. The clones in this table, taken by TCRdb from immuneACCESS, are in-frame only. Not every clone is retained; where verified, under half of the shortfall comes from an unresolved V gene, and the cause of the rest is unknown. Counted in this sample were about 46,000 clones; around 90% of them appeared once. The ten most abundant clones make up about 0.4% of the sample.

The TCR was taken from a female donor with multiple sclerosis, enrolled in a pregnancy study. The sequencing used CD4+ T cells from peripheral blood mononuclear cells, collected after pregnancy. The chain joins TRBV19 to TRBJ2-3, with 8 central nucleotides matching TRBD1. The CDR3 sequence is CASGQGVDTDTQYF. The sequence in DNA is TGTGCCAGCGGACAGGGAGTTGACACAGATACGCAGTATTTT.